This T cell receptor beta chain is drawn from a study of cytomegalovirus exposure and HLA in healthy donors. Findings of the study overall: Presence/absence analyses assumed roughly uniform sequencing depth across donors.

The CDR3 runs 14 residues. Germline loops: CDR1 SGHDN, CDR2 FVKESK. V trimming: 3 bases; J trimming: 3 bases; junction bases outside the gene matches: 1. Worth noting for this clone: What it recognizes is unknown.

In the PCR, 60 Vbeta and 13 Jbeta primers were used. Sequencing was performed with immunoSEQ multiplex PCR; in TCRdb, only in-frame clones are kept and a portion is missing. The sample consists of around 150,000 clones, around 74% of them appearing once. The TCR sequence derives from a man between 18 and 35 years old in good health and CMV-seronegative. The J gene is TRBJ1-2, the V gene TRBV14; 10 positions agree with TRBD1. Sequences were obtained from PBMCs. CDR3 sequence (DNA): TGTGCCAGCAGCCAGACAGGGGGCTACTATGGCTACACCTTC. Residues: CASSQTGGYYGYTF.